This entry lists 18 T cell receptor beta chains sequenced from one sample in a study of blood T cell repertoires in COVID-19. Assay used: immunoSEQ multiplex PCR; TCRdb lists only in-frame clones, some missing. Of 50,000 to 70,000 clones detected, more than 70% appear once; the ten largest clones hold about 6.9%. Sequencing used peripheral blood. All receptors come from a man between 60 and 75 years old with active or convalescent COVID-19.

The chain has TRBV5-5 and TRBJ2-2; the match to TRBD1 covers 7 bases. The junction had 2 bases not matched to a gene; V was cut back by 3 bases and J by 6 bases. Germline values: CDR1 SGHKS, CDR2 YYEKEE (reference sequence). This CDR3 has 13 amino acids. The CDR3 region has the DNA TGTGCCAGCAGCTCCGACAGGGCCGGGGAGCTGTTTTTT. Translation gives CASSSDRAGELFF.

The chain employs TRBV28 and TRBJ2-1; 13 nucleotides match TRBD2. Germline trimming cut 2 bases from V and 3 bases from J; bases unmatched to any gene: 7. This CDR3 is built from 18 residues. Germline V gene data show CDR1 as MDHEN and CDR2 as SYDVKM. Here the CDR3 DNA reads TGTGCCAGCAGTTTACGGGGATGGACTAGCGGGAGCTACAATGAGCAGTTCTTC. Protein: CASSLRGWTSGSYNEQFF.

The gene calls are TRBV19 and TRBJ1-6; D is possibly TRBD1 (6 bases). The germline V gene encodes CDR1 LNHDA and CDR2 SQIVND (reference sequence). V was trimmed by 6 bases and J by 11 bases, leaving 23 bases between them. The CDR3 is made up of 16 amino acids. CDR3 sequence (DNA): TGTGCCAGTAGGAGACAGGCCAAAGAGGCAAACGCACCCCTCCACTTT. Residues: CASRRQAKEANAPLHF.

The CDR3 region has the DNA TGTGCCAGCAGCCCCACAGGGTTCTCTAGCACAGATACGCAGTATTTT. Translating gives CASSPTGFSSTDTQYF. V gene TRBV7-7 combines with J gene TRBJ2-3, with D perhaps TRBD1 (6 bases). The CDR3 covers 16 residues. Germline V gene sequence: CDR1 SSHAT, CDR2 FNYEAQ (reference sequence). V shed 5 bases and J shed 0 bases, with 15 bases lying between them.

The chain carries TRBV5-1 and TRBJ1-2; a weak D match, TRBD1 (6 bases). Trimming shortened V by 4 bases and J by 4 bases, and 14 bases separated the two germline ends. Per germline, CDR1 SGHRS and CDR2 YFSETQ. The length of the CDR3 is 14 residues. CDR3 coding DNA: TGCGCCAGCAGCAGTGAGGGGGTCGTCTATGGCTACACCTTC. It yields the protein CASSSEGVVYGYTF.

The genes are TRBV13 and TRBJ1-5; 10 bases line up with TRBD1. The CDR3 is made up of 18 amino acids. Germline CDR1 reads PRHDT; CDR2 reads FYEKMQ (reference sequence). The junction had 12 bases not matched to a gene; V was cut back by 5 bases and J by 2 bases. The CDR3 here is CASSATGGTYGGNQPQHF. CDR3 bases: TGTGCCAGCAGCGCGACAGGGGGCACCTATGGGGGCAATCAGCCCCAGCATTTT.

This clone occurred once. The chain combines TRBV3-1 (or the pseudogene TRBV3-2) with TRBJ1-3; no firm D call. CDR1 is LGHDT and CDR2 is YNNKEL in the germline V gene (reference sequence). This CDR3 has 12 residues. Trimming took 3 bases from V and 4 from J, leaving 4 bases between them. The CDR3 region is CASSHGGNTIYF. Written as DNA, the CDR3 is TGTGCCAGCAGCCACGGGGGAAACACCATATATTTT.

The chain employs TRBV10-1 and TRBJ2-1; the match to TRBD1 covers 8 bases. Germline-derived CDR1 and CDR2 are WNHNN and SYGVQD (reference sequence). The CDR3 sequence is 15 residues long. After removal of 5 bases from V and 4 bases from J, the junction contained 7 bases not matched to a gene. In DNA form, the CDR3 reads TGCGCCAGCAGTACTACAGGGGGAGCGTACAATGAGCAGTTCTTC. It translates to CASSTTGGAYNEQFF.

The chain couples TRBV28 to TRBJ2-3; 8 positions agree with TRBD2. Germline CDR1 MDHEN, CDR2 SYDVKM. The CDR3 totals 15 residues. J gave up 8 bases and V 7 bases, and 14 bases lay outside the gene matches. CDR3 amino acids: CASTAGGRGPATQYF. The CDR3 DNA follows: TGTGCCAGCACTGCGGGGGGCCGGGGGCCAGCTACGCAGTATTTT. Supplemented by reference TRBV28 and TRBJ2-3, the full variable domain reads DVKVTQSSRYLVKRTGEKVFLECVQDMDHENMFWYRQDPGLGLRLIYFSYDVKMKEKGDIPEGYSVSREKKERFSLILESASTNQTSMYLCASTAGGRGPATQYFGPGTRLTVL.

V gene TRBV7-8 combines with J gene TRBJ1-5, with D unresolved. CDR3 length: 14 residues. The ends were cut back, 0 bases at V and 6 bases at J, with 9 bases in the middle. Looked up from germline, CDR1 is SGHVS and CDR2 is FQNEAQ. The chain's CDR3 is CASSLAGSPQPQHF. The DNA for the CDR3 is TGTGCCAGCAGCTTAGCCGGGAGTCCTCAGCCCCAGCATTTT.

CDR3 sequence reads: CATSARSGYGYTF. DNA of the CDR3: TGTGCCACCAGTGCCAGGTCAGGCTATGGCTACACCTTC. This chain connects TRBV24-1 to TRBJ1-2; unclear D gene. The CDR3 extends over 13 amino acids. Between the trimmed V and J ends, which lost 5 bases and 4 bases, there was a span of 10 bases. The germline V gene encodes CDR1 KGHDR and CDR2 SFDVKD.

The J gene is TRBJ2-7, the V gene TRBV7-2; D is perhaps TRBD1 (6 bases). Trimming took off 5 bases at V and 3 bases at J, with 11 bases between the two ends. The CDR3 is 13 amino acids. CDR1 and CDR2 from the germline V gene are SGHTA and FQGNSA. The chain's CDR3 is CASSRGSLYEQYF. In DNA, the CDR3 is TGTGCCAGCAGCAGGGGGTCTCTCTACGAGCAGTACTTC. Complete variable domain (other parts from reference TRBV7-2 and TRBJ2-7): GAGVSQSPSNKVTEKGKDVELRCDPISGHTALYWYRQSLGQGLEFLIYFQGNSAPDKSGLPSDRFSAERTGGSVSTLTIQRTQQEDSAVYLCASSRGSLYEQYFGPGTRLTVT.

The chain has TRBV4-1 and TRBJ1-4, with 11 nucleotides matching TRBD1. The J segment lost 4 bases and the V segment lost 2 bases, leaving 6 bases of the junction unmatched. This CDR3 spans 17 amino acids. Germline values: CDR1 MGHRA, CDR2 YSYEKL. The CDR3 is CASSQTGTGGFNEKLFF. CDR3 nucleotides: TGCGCCAGCAGCCAAACCGGGACAGGGGGGTTTAATGAAAAACTGTTTTTT.

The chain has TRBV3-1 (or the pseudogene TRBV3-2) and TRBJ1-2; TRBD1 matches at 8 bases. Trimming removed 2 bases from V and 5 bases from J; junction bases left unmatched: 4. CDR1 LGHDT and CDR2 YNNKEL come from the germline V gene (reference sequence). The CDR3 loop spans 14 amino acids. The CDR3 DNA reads TGTGCCAGCAGCCAAAGACAGGGGAGGTATGGCTACACCTTC. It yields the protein CASSQRQGRYGYTF.

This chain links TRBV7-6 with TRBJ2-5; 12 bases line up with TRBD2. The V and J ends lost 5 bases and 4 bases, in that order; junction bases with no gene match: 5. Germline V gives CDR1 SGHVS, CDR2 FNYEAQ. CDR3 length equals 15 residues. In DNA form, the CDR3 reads TGTGCCAGCAGCCCCGGACTAGCGGGACTAGAGACCCAGTACTTC. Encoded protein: CASSPGLAGLETQYF.

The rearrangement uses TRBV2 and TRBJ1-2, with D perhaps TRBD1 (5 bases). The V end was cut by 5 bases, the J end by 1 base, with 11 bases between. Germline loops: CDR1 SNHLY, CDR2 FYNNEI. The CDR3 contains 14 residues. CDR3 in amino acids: CASSQGNINYGYTF. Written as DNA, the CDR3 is TGTGCCAGCAGTCAGGGAAACATTAACTATGGCTACACCTTC.

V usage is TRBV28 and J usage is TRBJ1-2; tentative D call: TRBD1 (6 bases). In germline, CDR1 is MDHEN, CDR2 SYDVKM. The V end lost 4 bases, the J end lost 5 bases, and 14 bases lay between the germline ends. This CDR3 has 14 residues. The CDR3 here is CASSSDSGSYGYTF. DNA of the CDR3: TGTGCCAGCAGTTCGGACAGCGGATCTTATGGCTACACCTTC.

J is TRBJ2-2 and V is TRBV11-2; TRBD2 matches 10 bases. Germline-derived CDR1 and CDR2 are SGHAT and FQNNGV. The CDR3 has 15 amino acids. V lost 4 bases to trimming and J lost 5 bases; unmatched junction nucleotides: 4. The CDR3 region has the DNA TGTGCCAGCAGCTCTCTAGCGGGAGCGACCGGGGAGCTGTTTTTT. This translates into CASSSLAGATGELFF. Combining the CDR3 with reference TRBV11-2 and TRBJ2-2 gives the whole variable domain EAGVAQSPRYKIIEKRQSVAFWCNPISGHATLYWYQQILGQGPKLLIQFQNNGVVDDSQLPKDRFSAERLKGVDSTLKIQPAKLEDSAVYLCASSSLAGATGELFFGEGSRLTVL.